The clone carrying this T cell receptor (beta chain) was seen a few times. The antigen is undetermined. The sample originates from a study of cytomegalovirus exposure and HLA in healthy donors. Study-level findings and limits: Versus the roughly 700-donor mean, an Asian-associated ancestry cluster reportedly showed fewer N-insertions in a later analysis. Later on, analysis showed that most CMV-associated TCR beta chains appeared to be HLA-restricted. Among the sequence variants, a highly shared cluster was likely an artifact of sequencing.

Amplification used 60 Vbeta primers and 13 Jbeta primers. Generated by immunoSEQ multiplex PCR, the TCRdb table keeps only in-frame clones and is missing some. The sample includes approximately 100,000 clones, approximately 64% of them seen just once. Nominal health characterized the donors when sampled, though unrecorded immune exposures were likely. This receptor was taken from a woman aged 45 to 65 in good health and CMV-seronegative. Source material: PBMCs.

CDR3 coding DNA: TGTGCCAGCAGCTACTCGAACGAAGCTTTCTTT. This codes for CASSYSNEAFF. V usage is TRBV14 and J usage is TRBJ1-1; unclear D gene. The CDR3 loop spans 11 amino acids. CDR1 SGHDN and CDR2 FVKESK come from the germline V gene. Trimming removed 5 bases from V and 8 bases from J, with 9 bases in between.